Listed below are T cell receptor beta chains from one sample, sequenced in a study of T cells after yellow fever vaccination. Via MiXCR, TCRdb re-called the 5' RACE reads, giving one row per CDR3 protein. Among about 210,000 distinct CDR3 sequences listed, 3% to 3.5% were seen once. The specimen was CD4+ T cells sorted from PBMCs, collected 10 days after the yellow fever booster vaccination. All receptors derive from a man younger than 30 who received the YFV17D yellow fever vaccine. The CDR3 runs from the conserved cysteine through the conserved F or W. Fields, in order: clone size, V gene, D gene, J gene, CDR3 protein, CDR3 DNA. D genes are given only for firm matches. The size of a clone is reported for some rows only, either as once, few or many, or as a class for expanded clones.

few	TRBV28	.	TRBJ2-2	CASGLANTGELFF	TGTGCCAGCGGGCTAGCAAACACCGGGGAGCTGTTTTTT
many	TRBV7-9	.	TRBJ2-2	CASSPTRGATGELFF	TGTGCCAGCAGTCCGACCCGGGGGGCCACCGGGGAGCTGTTTTTT
.	TRBV19	TRBD1	TRBJ1-1	CASSINRQGPEAFF	TGTGCCAGTAGTATAAATCGACAGGGCCCTGAAGCTTTCTTT
many	TRBV29-1	.	TRBJ1-1	CSAQHRADTEAFF	TGCAGCGCCCAACACAGGGCGGACACTGAAGCTTTCTTT
.	TRBV9	.	TRBJ1-6	CASSRDTMNSPLHF	TGTGCCAGCAGCCGGGACACGATGAATTCACCCCTCCACTTT
many	TRBV7-2	.	TRBJ2-5	CASSLGNKETQYF	TGTGCCAGCAGCTTAGGGAACAAAGAGACCCAGTACTTC
.	TRBV30	.	TRBJ2-6	CAWSRHLGSGANVLTF	TGTGCCTGGAGTCGACACTTAGGCTCTGGGGCCAACGTCCTGACTTTC
.	TRBV20-1	TRBD2	TRBJ2-3	CSARDRRRGFMDTQYF	TGCAGTGCTAGAGATAGGCGGCGGGGGTTCATGGATACGCAGTATTTT
many	TRBV2	TRBD2	TRBJ2-3	CASSEASGGLTDTQYF	TGTGCCAGCAGTGAGGCTAGCGGGGGGCTCACAGATACGCAGTATTTT
many	TRBV4-1	.	TRBJ1-1	CASSQRGAFKTEAFF	TGCGCCAGCAGCCAAAGGGGGGCTTTTAAAACTGAAGCTTTCTTT
.	TRBV7-2	TRBD1	TRBJ1-3	CASSSIQGDSSGNTIYF	TGTGCCAGCAGCTCGATACAGGGGGACAGCTCTGGAAACACCATATATTTT
many	TRBV12-5	.	TRBJ1-1	CASGLEPNTEAFF	TGTGCTAGTGGCCTGGAACCGAACACTGAAGCTTTCTTT
.	TRBV6-5	TRBD1	TRBJ1-3	CASGTGVSGNTIYF	TGTGCCAGCGGTACAGGGGTCTCTGGAAACACCATATATTTT
few	TRBV29-1	TRBD1	TRBJ2-5	CSGNRGQETQYF	TGCAGCGGTAACAGGGGGCAGGAGACCCAGTACTTC
many	TRBV9	.	TRBJ2-3	CASSVAPAFSTDTQYF	TGTGCCAGCAGCGTAGCCCCAGCGTTTAGCACAGATACGCAGTATTTT
many	TRBV30	.	TRBJ2-5	CAWSVDSYYQETQYF	TGTGCCTGGAGTGTGGACAGTTACTACCAAGAGACCCAGTACTTC
.	TRBV7-2	.	TRBJ1-2	CASSLEFPGNYGYTF	TGTGCCAGCAGCTTAGAATTTCCAGGGAACTATGGCTACACCTTC
many	TRBV12-3/TRBV12-4	.	TRBJ2-7	CASSLDHEQYF	TGTGCCAGCAGTTTAGACCACGAGCAGTACTTC